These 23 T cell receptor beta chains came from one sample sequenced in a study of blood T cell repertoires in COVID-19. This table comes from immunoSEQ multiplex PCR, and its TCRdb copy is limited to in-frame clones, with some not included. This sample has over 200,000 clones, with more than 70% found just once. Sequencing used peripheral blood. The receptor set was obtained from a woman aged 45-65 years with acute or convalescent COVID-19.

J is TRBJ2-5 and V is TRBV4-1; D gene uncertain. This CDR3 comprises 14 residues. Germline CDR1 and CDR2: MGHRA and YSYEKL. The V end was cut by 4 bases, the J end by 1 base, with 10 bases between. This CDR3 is CASSRLETQETQYF. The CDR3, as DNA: TGCGCCAGCAGCCGGCTAGAAACCCAAGAGACCCAGTACTTC.

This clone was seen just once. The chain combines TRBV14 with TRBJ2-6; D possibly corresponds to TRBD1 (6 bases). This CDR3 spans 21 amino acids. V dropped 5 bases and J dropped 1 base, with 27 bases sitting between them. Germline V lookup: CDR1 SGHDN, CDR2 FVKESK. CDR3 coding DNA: TGTGCCAGCAGCACCCAAAAGGTCGAGGGACAAACACCGTCTGGGGCCAACGTCCTGACTTTC. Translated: CASSTQKVEGQTPSGANVLTF.

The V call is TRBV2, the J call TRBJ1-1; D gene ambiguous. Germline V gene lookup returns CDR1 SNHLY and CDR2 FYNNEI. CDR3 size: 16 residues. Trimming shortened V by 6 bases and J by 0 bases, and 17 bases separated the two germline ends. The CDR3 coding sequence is TGTGCCAGCAGCCCGAGGGTAGGGCTCATGAACACTGAAGCTTTCTTT. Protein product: CASSPRVGLMNTEAFF.

CDR3: CASSSRQGSSYNEQFF. CDR3 coding DNA: TGTGCCAGCAGTTCCCGACAGGGGAGCTCCTACAATGAGCAGTTCTTC. The chain recombines TRBV27 with TRBJ2-1; 8 nucleotides align to TRBD1. This CDR3 has 16 residues. Germline V gene data show CDR1 as MNHEY and CDR2 as SMNVEV (reference sequence). Trimming cost V 4 bases and J 0 bases; bases outside gene matches: 5.

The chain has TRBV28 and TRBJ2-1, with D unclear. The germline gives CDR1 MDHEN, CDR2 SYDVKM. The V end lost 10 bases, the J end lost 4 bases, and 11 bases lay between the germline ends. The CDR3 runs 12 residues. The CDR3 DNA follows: TGTGCCACCTCTTCGGGTTACAATGAGCAGTTCTTC. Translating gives CATSSGYNEQFF.

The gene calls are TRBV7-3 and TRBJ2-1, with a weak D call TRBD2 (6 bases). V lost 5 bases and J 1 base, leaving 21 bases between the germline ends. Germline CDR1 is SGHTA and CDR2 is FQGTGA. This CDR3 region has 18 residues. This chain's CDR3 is CASSPGPGTLKSYNEQFF. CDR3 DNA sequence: TGTGCCAGCAGCCCAGGCCCCGGGACTCTCAAATCCTACAATGAGCAGTTCTTC.

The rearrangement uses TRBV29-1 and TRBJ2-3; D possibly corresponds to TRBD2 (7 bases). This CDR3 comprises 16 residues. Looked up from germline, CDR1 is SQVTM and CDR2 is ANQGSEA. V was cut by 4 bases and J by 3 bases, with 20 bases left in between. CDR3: CSVGGRRGRVTDTQYF. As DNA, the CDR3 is TGCAGCGTTGGGGGCCGGAGGGGGAGGGTGACAGATACGCAGTATTTT.

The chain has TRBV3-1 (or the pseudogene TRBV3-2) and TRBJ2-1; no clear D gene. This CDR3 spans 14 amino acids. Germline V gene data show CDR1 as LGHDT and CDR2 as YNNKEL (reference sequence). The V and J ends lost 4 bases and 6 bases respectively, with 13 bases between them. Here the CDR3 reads CASSRRSPPNEQFF. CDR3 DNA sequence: TGTGCCAGCAGCCGCCGGAGCCCCCCCAATGAGCAGTTCTTC.

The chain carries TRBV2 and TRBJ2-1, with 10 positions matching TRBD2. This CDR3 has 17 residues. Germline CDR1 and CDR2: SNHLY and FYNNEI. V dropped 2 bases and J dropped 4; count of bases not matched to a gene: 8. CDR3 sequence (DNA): TGTGCCAGCAGTGAACCTCTAGCGGGAGCGGTGTACAATGAGCAGTTCTTC. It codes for CASSEPLAGAVYNEQFF.

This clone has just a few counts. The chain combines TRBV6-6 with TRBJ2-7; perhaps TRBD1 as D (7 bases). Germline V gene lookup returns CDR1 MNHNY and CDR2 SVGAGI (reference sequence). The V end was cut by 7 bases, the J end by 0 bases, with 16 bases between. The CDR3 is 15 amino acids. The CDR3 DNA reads TGTGCCAGCACTACAGGGGACTTAGGCTCCTACGAGCAGTACTTC. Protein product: CASTTGDLGSYEQYF.

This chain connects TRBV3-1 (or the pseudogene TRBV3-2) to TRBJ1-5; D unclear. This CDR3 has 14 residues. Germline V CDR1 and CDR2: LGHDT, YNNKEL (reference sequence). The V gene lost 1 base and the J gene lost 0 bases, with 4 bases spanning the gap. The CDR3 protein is CASSQGSSNQPQHF. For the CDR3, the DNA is TGTGCCAGCAGCCAAGGCAGTAGCAATCAGCCCCAGCATTTT.

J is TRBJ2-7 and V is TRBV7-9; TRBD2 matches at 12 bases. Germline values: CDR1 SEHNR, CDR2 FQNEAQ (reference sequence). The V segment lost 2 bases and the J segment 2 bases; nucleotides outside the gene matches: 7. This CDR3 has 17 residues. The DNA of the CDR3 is TGTGCCAGCAGCTTACCCCTGACTAGCGGGAGACCCTACGAGCAGTACTTC. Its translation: CASSLPLTSGRPYEQYF.

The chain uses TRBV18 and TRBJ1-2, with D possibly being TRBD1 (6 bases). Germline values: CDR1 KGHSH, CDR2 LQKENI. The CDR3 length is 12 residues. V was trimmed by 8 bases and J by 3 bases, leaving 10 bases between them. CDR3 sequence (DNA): TGTGCCAGCGCAGGGGTGGACTATGGCTACACCTTC. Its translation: CASAGVDYGYTF.

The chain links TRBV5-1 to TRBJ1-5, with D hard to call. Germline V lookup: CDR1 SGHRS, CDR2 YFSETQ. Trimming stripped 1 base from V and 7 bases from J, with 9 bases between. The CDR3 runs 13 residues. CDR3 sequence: CASSLNSGQPQHF. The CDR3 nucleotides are TGCGCCAGCAGCTTGAATTCCGGGCAGCCCCAGCATTTT. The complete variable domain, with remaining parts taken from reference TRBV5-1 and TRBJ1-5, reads KAGVTQTPRYLIKTRGQQVTLSCSPISGHRSVSWYQQTPGQGLQFLFEYFSETQRNKGNFPGRFSGRQFSNSRSEMNVSTLELGDSALYLCASSLNSGQPQHFGDGTRLSIL.

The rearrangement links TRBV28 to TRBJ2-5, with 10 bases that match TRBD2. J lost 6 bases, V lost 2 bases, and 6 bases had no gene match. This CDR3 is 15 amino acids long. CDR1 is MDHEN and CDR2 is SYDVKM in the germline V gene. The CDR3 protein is CASSLETSGSQTQYF. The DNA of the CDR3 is TGTGCCAGCAGTTTAGAGACTAGCGGGTCGCAGACCCAGTACTTC.

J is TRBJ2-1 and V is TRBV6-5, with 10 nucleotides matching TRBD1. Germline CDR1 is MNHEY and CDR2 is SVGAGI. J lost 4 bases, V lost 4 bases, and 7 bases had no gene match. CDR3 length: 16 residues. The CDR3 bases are TGTGCCAGCAGTTTTTTGACAGGGGGCGCGTACAATGAGCAGTTCTTC. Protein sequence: CASSFLTGGAYNEQFF.

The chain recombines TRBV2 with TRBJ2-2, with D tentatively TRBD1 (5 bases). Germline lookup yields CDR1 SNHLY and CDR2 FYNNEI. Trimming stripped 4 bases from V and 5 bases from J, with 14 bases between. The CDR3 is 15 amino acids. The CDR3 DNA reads TGTGCCAGCAGTGCGACAGAGAGTGCGACCGGGGAGCTGTTTTTT. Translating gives CASSATESATGELFF.

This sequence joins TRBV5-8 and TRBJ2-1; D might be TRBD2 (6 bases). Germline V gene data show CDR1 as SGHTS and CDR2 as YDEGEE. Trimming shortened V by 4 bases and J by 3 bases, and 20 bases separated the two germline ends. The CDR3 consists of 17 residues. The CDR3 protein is CASSTGAEGLIYNEQFF. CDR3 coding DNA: TGTGCCAGCAGCACCGGGGCGGAGGGCCTGATCTACAATGAGCAGTTCTTC.

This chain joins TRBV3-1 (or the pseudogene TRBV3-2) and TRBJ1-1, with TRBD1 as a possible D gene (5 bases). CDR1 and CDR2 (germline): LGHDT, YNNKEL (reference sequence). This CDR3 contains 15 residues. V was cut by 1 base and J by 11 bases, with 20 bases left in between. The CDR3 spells CASSQGTSSPPVAFF. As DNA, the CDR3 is TGTGCCAGCAGCCAAGGGACATCTTCACCACCCGTGGCTTTCTTT.

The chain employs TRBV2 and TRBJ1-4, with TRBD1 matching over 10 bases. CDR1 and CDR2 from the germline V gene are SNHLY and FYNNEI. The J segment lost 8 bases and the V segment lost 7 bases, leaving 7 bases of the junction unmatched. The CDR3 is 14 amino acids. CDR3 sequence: CASKPGTGEEKLFF. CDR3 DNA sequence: TGTGCCAGCAAGCCCGGGACAGGGGAAGAAAAACTGTTTTTT.

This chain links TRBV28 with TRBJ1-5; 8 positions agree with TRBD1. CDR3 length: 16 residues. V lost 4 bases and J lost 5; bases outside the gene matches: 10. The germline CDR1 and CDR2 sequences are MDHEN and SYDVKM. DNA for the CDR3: TGTGCCAGCAGTTCCTCAGGGGGCGCGTCAGATCAGCCCCAGCATTTT. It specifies CASSSSGGASDQPQHF.

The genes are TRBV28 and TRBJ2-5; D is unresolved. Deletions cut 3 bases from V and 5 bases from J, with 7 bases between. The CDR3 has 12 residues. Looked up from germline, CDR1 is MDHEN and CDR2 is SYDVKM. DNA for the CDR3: TGTGCCAGCAGTTTTCAGGCGGAGACCCAGTACTTC. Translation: CASSFQAETQYF. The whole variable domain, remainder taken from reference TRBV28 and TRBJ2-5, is DVKVTQSSRYLVKRTGEKVFLECVQDMDHENMFWYRQDPGLGLRLIYFSYDVKMKEKGDIPEGYSVSREKKERFSLILESASTNQTSMYLCASSFQAETQYFGPGTRLLVL.

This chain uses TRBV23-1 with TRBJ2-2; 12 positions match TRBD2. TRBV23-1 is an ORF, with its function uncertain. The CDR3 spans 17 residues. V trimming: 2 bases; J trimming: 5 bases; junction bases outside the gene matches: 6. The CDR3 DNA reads TGCGCCAGCAGTCAAGGCATGGGACTAGCGGGTACCGGGGAGCTGTTTTTT. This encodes CASSQGMGLAGTGELFF.